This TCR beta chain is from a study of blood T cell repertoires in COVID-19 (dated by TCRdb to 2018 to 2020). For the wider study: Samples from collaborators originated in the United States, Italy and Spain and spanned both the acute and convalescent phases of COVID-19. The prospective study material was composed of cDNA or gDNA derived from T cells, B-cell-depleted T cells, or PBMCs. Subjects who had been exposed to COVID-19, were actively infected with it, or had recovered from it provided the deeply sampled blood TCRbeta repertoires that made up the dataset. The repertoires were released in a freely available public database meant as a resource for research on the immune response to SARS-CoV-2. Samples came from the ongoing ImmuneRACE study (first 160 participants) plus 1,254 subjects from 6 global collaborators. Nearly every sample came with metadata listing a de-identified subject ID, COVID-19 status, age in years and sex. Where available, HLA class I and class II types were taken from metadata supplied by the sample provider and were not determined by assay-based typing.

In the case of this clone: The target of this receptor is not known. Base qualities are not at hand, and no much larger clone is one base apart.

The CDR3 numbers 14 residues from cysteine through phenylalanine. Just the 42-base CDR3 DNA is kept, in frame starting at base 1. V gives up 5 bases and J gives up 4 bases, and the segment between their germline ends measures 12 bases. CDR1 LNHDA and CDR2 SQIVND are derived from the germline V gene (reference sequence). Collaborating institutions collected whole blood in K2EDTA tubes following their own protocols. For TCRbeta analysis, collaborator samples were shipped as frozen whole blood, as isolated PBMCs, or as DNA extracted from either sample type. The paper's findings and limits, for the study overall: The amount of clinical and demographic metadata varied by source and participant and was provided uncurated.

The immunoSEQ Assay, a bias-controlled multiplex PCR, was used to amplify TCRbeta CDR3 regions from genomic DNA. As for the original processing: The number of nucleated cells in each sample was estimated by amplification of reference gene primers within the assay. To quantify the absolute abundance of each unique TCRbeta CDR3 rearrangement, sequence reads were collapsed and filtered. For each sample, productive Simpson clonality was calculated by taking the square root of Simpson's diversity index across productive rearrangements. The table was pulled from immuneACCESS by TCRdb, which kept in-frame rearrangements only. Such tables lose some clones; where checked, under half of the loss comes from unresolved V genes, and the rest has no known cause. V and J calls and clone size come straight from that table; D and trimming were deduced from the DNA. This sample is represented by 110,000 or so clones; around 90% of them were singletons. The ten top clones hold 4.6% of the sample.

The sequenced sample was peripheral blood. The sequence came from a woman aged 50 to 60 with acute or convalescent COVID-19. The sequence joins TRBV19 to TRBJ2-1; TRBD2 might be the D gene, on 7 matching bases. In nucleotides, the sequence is TGTGCCAGTAGTCGAGGGGGGGGTTACAATGAGCAGTTCTTC. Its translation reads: CASSRGGGYNEQFF.